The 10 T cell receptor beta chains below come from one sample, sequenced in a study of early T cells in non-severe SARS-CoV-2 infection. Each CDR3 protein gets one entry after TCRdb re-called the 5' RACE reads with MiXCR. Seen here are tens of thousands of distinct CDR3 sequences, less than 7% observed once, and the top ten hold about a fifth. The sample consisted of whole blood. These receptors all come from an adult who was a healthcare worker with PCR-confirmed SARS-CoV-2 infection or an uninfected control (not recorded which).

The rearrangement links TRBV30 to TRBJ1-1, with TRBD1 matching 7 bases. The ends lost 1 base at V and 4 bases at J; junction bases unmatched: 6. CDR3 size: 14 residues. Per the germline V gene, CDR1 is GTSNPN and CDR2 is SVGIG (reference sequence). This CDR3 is CAWSGGQTGTEAFF. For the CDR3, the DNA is TGTGCCTGGAGTGGGGGACAGACCGGCACTGAAGCTTTCTTT.

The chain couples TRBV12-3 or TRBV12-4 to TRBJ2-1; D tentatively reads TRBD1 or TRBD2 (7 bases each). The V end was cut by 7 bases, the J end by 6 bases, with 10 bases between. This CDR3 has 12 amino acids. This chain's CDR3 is CASTRGGNEQFF. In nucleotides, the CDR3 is TGTGCCAGCACCAGGGGGGGCAATGAGCAGTTCTTC.

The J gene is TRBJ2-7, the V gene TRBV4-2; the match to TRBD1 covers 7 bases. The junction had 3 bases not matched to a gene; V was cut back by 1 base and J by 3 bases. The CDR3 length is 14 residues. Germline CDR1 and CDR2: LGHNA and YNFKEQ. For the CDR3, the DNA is TGTGCCAGCAGCCAAGCAGGGGGAATCTACGAGCAGTACTTC. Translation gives CASSQAGGIYEQYF.

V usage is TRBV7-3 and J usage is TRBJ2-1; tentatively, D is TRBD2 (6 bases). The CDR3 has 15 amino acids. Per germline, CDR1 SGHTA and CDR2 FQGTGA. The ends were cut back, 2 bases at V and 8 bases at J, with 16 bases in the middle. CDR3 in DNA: TGTGCCAGCAGCTTAGGAATGCGGGGATACGATGAGCAGTTCTTC. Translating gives CASSLGMRGYDEQFF. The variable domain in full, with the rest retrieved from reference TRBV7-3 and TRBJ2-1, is GAGVSQTPSNKVTEKGKYVELRCDPISGHTALYWYRQSLGQGPEFLIYFQGTGAADDSGLPNDRFFAVRPEGSVSTLKIQRTERGDSAVYLCASSLGMRGYDEQFFGPGTRLTVL.

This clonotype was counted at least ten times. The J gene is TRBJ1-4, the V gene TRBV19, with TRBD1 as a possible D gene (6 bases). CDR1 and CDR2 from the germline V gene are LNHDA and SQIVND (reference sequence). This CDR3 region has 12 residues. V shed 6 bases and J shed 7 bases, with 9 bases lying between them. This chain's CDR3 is CASSQQGEKLFF. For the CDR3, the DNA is TGTGCCAGTAGCCAACAGGGTGAAAAACTGTTTTTT.

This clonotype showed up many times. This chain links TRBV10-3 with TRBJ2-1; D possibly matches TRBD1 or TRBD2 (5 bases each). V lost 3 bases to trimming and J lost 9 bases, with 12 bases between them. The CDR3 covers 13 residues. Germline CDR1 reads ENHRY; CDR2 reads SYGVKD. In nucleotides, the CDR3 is TGTGCCATCAGTGACCGGGGCTGGGGTGAGCAGTTCTTC. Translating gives CAISDRGWGEQFF.

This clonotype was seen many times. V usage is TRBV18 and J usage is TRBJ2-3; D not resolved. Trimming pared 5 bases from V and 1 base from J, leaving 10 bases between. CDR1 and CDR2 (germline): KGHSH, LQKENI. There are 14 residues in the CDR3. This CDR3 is CASSSGPGTDTQYF. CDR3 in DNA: TGTGCCAGCTCATCCGGACCCGGCACAGATACGCAGTATTTT. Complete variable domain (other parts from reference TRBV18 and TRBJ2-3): NAGVMQNPRHLVRRRGQEARLRCSPMKGHSHVYWYRQLPEEGLKFMVYLQKENIIDESGMPKERFSAEFPKEGPSILRIQQVVRGDSAAYFCASSSGPGTDTQYFGPGTRLTVL.

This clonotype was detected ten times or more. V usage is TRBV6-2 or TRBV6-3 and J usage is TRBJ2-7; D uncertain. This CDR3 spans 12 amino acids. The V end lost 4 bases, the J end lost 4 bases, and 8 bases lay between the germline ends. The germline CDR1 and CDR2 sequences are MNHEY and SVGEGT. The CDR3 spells CASSSDGYEQYF. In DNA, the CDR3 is TGTGCCAGCAGTTCAGACGGTTACGAGCAGTACTTC.

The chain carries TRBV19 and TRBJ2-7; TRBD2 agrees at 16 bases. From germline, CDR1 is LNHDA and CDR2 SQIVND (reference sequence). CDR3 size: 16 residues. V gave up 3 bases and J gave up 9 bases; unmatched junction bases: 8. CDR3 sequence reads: CASSIGTSGGAPRQYF. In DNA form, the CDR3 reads TGTGCCAGTAGTATCGGGACTAGCGGGGGGGCACCAAGGCAGTACTTC.

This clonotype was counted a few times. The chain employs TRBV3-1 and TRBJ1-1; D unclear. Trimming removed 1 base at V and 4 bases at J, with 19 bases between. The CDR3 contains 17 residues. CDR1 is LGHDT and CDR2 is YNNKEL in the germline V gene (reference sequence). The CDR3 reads CASSQASWLRKPTEAFF. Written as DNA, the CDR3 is TGTGCCAGCAGCCAAGCTAGCTGGTTACGGAAACCCACTGAAGCTTTCTTT.